The 8 T cell receptor beta chains below were found in one sample sequenced in a study of cytomegalovirus exposure and HLA in healthy donors. In the PCR, 60 Vbeta and 13 Jbeta primers were used. This table comes from immunoSEQ multiplex PCR, and its TCRdb copy is limited to in-frame clones, with some not included. This table holds roughly 120,000 clones, around 9% found once. The sequenced sample was PBMCs. These receptors were collected from a man aged 35 to 55 in good health and CMV-seronegative.

V and J are TRBV5-4 and TRBJ1-4; no reliable D call. V was cut by 7 bases and J by 9 bases, with 19 bases left in between. Germline CDR1 reads SGHNT; CDR2 reads YYREEE (reference sequence). The CDR3 has 14 amino acids. The CDR3 DNA sequence: TGTGCCAGCGGATTGGGTACAATTCCCCAAAAACTGTTTTTT. It specifies CASGLGTIPQKLFF.

This clone was observed a handful of times. The chain uses TRBV6-6 and TRBJ1-4, with D perhaps matching TRBD1 (6 bases). From germline, CDR1 is MNHNY and CDR2 SVGAGI (reference sequence). The CDR3 totals 15 residues. Trimming cost V 7 bases and J 0 bases, with 12 bases left between them. The CDR3 loop is CASTRQAPTNEKLFF. The CDR3, as DNA: TGTGCCAGCACACGACAGGCACCAACTAATGAAAAACTGTTTTTT.

The J gene is TRBJ1-5, the V gene TRBV7-8, with TRBD1 matching 8 bases. V shed 4 bases, J shed 2 bases, and the junction held 1 base outside the gene matches. Germline loops: CDR1 SGHVS, CDR2 FQNEAQ. CDR3 length equals 14 residues. The CDR3 reads CASSSTGGNQPQHF. The CDR3 DNA is TGTGCCAGCAGCTCGACAGGGGGCAATCAGCCCCAGCATTTT.

This clone has just a few counts. The rearrangement links TRBV10-3 to TRBJ2-3, with TRBD2 identical over 10 bases. The CDR3 extends over 16 amino acids. V shed 2 bases and J 2 bases; nucleotides not matched to a gene: 4. Germline values: CDR1 ENHRY, CDR2 SYGVKD. The CDR3 nucleotides read TGTGCCATCAGTGAGCTAGCGGGGGCGAACACAGATACGCAGTATTTT. This encodes CAISELAGANTDTQYF.

The CDR3 nucleotides are TGCGCCAGCAGCTTACTTACTAGCGGGGGACTGAGCTCCTACGAGCAGTACTTC. The encoded protein is CASSLLTSGGLSSYEQYF. The rearrangement links TRBV5-1 to TRBJ2-7; 11 nucleotides line up with TRBD2. The CDR3 runs 18 residues. Germline assignment: CDR1 SGHRS and CDR2 YFSETQ. V was pared by 2 bases and J by 0 bases, with 10 bases of the junction left unmatched. Full variable domain (outside the CDR3, taken from reference TRBV5-1 and TRBJ2-7): KAGVTQTPRYLIKTRGQQVTLSCSPISGHRSVSWYQQTPGQGLQFLFEYFSETQRNKGNFPGRFSGRQFSNSRSEMNVSTLELGDSALYLCASSLLTSGGLSSYEQYFGPGTRLTVT.

This clone was observed a handful of times. The V gene is TRBV6-1, the J gene TRBJ1-5, with a weak D call TRBD1 (5 bases). The germline V gene has CDR1 MNHNS and CDR2 SASEGT. Between the trimmed V and J ends, which lost 4 bases and 1 base, there was a span of 8 bases. The CDR3 runs 14 residues. In DNA form, the CDR3 reads TGTGCCAGCAGTGTCCAGGGAAGCAATCAGCCCCAGCATTTT. It yields the protein CASSVQGSNQPQHF.

This clone was seen more than once but under ten times. The chain joins TRBV4-2 to TRBJ1-4; 9 nucleotides align to TRBD1. Trimming at V came to 1 base and at J to 5 bases, leaving 2 bases not matched to a gene. Per germline, CDR1 LGHNA and CDR2 YNFKEQ. The CDR3 sequence is 15 residues long. CDR3 protein: CASSQGGTGNEKLFF. The CDR3 nucleotides read TGTGCCAGCAGCCAAGGAGGGACAGGGAATGAAAAACTGTTTTTT.

The chain uses TRBV30 and TRBJ1-2, with unresolved D. This CDR3 has 13 amino acids. CDR1 is GTSNPN, CDR2 SVGIG, per germline (reference sequence). V was clipped by 0 bases and J by 1 base, with 6 bases between them. The CDR3 DNA is TGTGCCTGGAGTGTAAATATTAACTATGGCTACACCTTC. As protein: CAWSVNINYGYTF.